Given below is one T cell receptor beta chain in context. This clonotype was found many times. Its target antigen remains unknown. There are no base qualities to consult, and no much larger clone falls within one base. Libraries were made using PCR. The sequencer listed for this sample is Illumina HiSeq 2500. TCR library preparation used molecular barcoding, with unique molecular identifiers applied to normalize quantification of the TCRbeta repertoire. TCRdb itself trimmed the public reads at Q25 with fastp, ran MiXCR and retained productive beta chains. Rows merge per CDR3 protein into single entries with the most common DNA and genes. This sample has about 870,000 distinct CDR3 sequences in its table, and around 17% of those were observed once. About 5% of the sample is held by the ten biggest clonotypes. The data originate from a study of T-cell reconstitution after alpha-beta-depleted transplantation in children (TCRdb year 2016). At the level of the whole study: Using TCR repertoire profiling, the study quantitatively followed how T-cell immune reconstitution unfolded in children after TCRalphabeta/CD19-depleted allogeneic hematopoietic cell transplantation. Results and caveats for the whole study, not just this receptor: The frequencies of hyperexpanded clones fell over the following months, and after one year, T-cell counts and TCRbeta diversity were mostly attributed to newly produced T cells. In some patients, high TCRbeta diversity at day 60 was attributed to recipient T cells and intrathymic progenitors that had survived conditioning. The apparently early alphabetaT-cell count recovery about two months after transplant was reportedly dependent on only several hundred rapidly expanded clones derived from non-depleted graft cells.

Reading the label with the study, this specimen's treatment or condition is: allogeneic hematopoietic cell transplantation with graft depleted of TCRalphabeta T cells and CD19 B cells. TCRalphabeta/CD19-depleted allogeneic hematopoietic cell grafts were given to the transplant recipients, all of whom were children. The CDR3 runs 13 amino acids, cysteine and phenylalanine included. CDR3 DNA is the only sequence kept; it has 39 bases, read in frame from the first base. CDR1 is given as KGHSH and CDR2 as LQKENI, both from the germline V gene. V lost 4 bases and J lost 1 base; the stretch between them is 7 bases long.

Specimen: PBMCs, mostly from graft donor cells, collected 360 days after TCRalphabeta/CD19-depleted stem cell transplant. The sequence links TRBV18 to TRBJ2-5; the D gene cannot be resolved reliably. The sequence came from a male patient under 18 who had a stem cell transplant for acute lymphoblastic leukemia, so the T cells may come from the graft donor. The DNA reads TGTGCCAGCTCACAGGGATTCCAAGAGACCCAGTACTTC. Its protein is CASSQGFQETQYF.